One sample yielded the 23 T cell receptor beta chains listed below, sequenced in a study of blood T cell repertoires in COVID-19. TCRdb's copy holds only in-frame clones and misses some; the assay was immunoSEQ multiplex PCR. The data contain some 290,000 clones, 88% of them singletons. Sequenced input: peripheral blood. Every receptor here comes from a woman aged 25 to 39 with COVID-19, enrolled during active disease.

The chain has TRBV6-5 and TRBJ1-5; TRBD1 matches at 11 bases. The CDR3 consists of 15 residues. Trimming removed 10 bases from V and 7 bases from J; junction bases left unmatched: 12. CDR1 MNHEY and CDR2 SVGAGI come from the germline V gene. CDR3 nucleotides: TGTGCCACCGAAACCCGGGACAGGGGGTGGCAGCCCCAGCATTTT. Translated: CATETRDRGWQPQHF.

This clone has only one observation. The chain employs TRBV5-4 and TRBJ2-1; 7 bases fit TRBD2. Per the germline V gene, CDR1 is SGHNT and CDR2 is YYREEE (reference sequence). The ends lost 3 bases at V and 9 bases at J; junction bases unmatched: 9. The length of the CDR3 is 14 residues. The CDR3 nucleotides are TGTGCCAGCAGCTCCGAGACTAGCAGTTTTGAGCAGTTCTTC. Protein product: CASSSETSSFEQFF. The entire variable domain, with the rest obtained from reference TRBV5-4 and TRBJ2-1, is as follows: ETGVTQSPTHLIKTRGQQVTLRCSSQSGHNTVSWYQQALGQGPQFIFQYYREEENGRGNFPPRFSGLQFPNYSSELNVNALELDDSALYLCASSSETSSFEQFFGPGTRLTVL.

The chain uses TRBV29-1 and TRBJ1-1, with 8 bases fitting TRBD1. The V segment lost 7 bases and the J segment 10 bases; nucleotides outside the gene matches: 8. This CDR3 region has 11 residues. CDR1 is SQVTM, CDR2 ANQGSEA, per germline. The CDR3 protein is CSARQGSGAFF. DNA of the CDR3: TGCAGCGCCCGACAGGGGTCGGGAGCTTTCTTT.

The chain joins TRBV7-2 to TRBJ1-5, with D possibly being TRBD1 (5 bases). V was cut by 2 bases and J by 3 bases, with 11 bases left in between. Looked up from germline, CDR1 is SGHTA and CDR2 is FQGNSA. The CDR3 spans 15 residues. CDR3 coding DNA: TGTGCCAGCAGCTTATTAGGGGCTGCCAATCAGCCCCAGCATTTT. Its protein product is CASSLLGAANQPQHF.

The rearrangement links TRBV29-1 to TRBJ2-3, with a tentative D call TRBD2 (6 bases). Trimming left V 5 bases short and J 0 bases short, with 12 bases between. The CDR3 is made up of 14 amino acids. Looked up from germline, CDR1 is SQVTM and CDR2 is ANQGSEA. CDR3 protein: CSVSAEGSTDTQYF. For the CDR3, the DNA is TGCAGCGTTAGCGCGGAGGGCAGCACAGATACGCAGTATTTT.

The rearrangement uses TRBV3-1 (or the pseudogene TRBV3-2) and TRBJ2-7, with TRBD2 matching over 8 bases. V was clipped by 5 bases and J by 3 bases; unmatched bases: 6. CDR3 length equals 14 residues. Germline CDR1 and CDR2: LGHDT and YNNKEL (reference sequence). The CDR3 bases are TGTGCCAGCAGCGCCCGGGGGGGTTACTACGAGCAGTACTTC. It translates to CASSARGGYYEQYF.

The genes are TRBV11-2 and TRBJ2-5, with no clear D. The germline V gene has CDR1 SGHAT and CDR2 FQNNGV. The V gene lost 5 bases and the J gene lost 1 base, with 11 bases spanning the gap. The CDR3 is made up of 14 amino acids. The CDR3 spells CASSPAWAQETQYF. Written as DNA, the CDR3 is TGTGCCAGCAGCCCAGCATGGGCCCAAGAGACCCAGTACTTC.

The V call is TRBV30, the J call TRBJ1-4; the match to TRBD1 covers 8 bases. The V and J ends lost 4 bases and 6 bases, in that order; junction bases with no gene match: 7. The CDR3 spans 14 residues. Per germline, CDR1 GTSNPN and CDR2 SVGIG (reference sequence). For the CDR3, the DNA is TGTGCCTGGACAGGACAGGGAGGCCATGAAAAACTGTTTTTT. It yields the protein CAWTGQGGHEKLFF.

The V and J genes are TRBV5-4 and TRBJ1-2, with TRBD1 matching over 9 bases. The CDR3 extends over 15 amino acids. From germline, CDR1 is SGHNT and CDR2 YYREEE (reference sequence). V was clipped by 4 bases and J by 2 bases; unmatched bases: 6. CDR3 in amino acids: CASSENRGLNYGYTF. CDR3 nucleotides: TGTGCCAGCAGCGAAAACAGGGGGCTCAACTATGGCTACACCTTC.

The chain uses TRBV6-5 and TRBJ1-1, with a possible D match to TRBD1 (5 bases). The V gene's germline CDR1 is MNHEY and CDR2 SVGAGI. The CDR3 has 13 residues. The ends were cut back, 0 bases at V and 6 bases at J, with 8 bases in the middle. CDR3 sequence (DNA): TGTGCCAGCAGTTACTCGACGGGGGCTGAAGCTTTCTTT. This sequence encodes CASSYSTGAEAFF.

This clone appeared a single time. This chain uses TRBV5-5 with TRBJ2-7, with D possibly being TRBD2 (5 bases). The CDR3 covers 13 residues. V lost 3 bases to trimming and J lost 1 base, with 8 bases between them. Germline assignment: CDR1 SGHKS and CDR2 YYEKEE (reference sequence). This chain's CDR3 is CASSSGKSYEQYF. CDR3 nucleotides: TGTGCCAGCAGCTCCGGGAAATCCTACGAGCAGTACTTC.

The chain recombines TRBV2 with TRBJ1-1, with no clear D. Trimming shortened V by 6 bases and J by 8 bases, and 13 bases separated the two germline ends. CDR3 length equals 12 residues. Germline loops: CDR1 SNHLY, CDR2 FYNNEI. CDR3 protein: CASSAREVEAFF. DNA of the CDR3: TGTGCCAGCAGCGCCCGGGAGGTCGAAGCTTTCTTT.

V usage is TRBV19 and J usage is TRBJ2-1; no reliable D call. Germline loops: CDR1 LNHDA, CDR2 SQIVND (reference sequence). Between the trimmed V and J ends, which lost 4 bases and 8 bases, there was a span of 6 bases. The CDR3 loop spans 11 amino acids. For the CDR3, the DNA is TGTGCCAGTAGTACGGTGGATGAGCAGTTCTTC. This gives the protein CASSTVDEQFF.

The CDR3 spells CASSPGLAFDEQFF. The CDR3 DNA is TGTGCCAGCAGCCCGGGACTAGCGTTCGATGAGCAGTTCTTC. This chain connects TRBV6-5 to TRBJ2-1, with TRBD2 identical over 10 bases. The CDR3 contains 14 residues. Germline V gives CDR1 MNHEY, CDR2 SVGAGI. With V trimmed by 6 bases and J by 8 bases, 7 bases remained unmatched.

This rearrangement joins TRBV5-5 to TRBJ2-7; a possible D gene is TRBD1 (5 bases). The CDR3 is made up of 13 amino acids. The V gene lost 6 bases and the J gene lost 5 bases, with 15 bases spanning the gap. Germline V gives CDR1 SGHKS, CDR2 YYEKEE (reference sequence). The CDR3 region has the DNA TGTGCCAGCAACACCGGTAGGGGAAACGAGCAGTACTTC. This gives the protein CASNTGRGNEQYF.

The rearrangement joins TRBV30 to TRBJ2-7, with 9 bases matching TRBD1. This CDR3 spans 15 amino acids. The J segment lost 2 bases and the V segment lost 2 bases, leaving 7 bases of the junction unmatched. CDR1 and CDR2 from the germline V gene are GTSNPN and SVGIG (reference sequence). The CDR3 coding sequence is TGTGCCTGGAGTAAAGGGACAGGGAAGCCCTACGAGCAGTACTTC. This encodes CAWSKGTGKPYEQYF.

This clone is a singleton in its sample. The J gene is TRBJ2-7, the V gene TRBV6-2 or TRBV6-3, with 9 positions matching TRBD2. CDR1 and CDR2 from the germline V gene are MNHEY and SVGEGT. The CDR3 runs 15 residues. The junction had 8 bases not matched to a gene; V was cut back by 6 bases and J by 2 bases. The CDR3 here is CASRPLAGSAYEQYF. The DNA for the CDR3 is TGTGCCAGCAGACCTCTAGCGGGGTCCGCCTACGAGCAGTACTTC.

This clone was observed a single time. This chain uses TRBV28 with TRBJ1-2, with 7 nucleotides matching TRBD1. This CDR3 has 11 residues. The trim removed 5 bases at V and 9 bases at J, leaving 3 bases unmatched. Germline V gives CDR1 MDHEN, CDR2 SYDVKM. CDR3 nucleotides: TGTGCCAGCAGTGACAGGGCCAGCTACACCTTC. It codes for CASSDRASYTF.

This clone was counted once. The chain joins TRBV10-3 to TRBJ2-1; TRBD2 matches at 8 bases. The CDR3 runs 16 residues. CDR1 and CDR2 (germline): ENHRY, SYGVKD. V trimming: 6 bases; J trimming: 5 bases; junction bases outside the gene matches: 12. The CDR3 DNA follows: TGTGCCATCAGGCTCGACGGGAGGGTGGCCCACAATGAGCAGTTCTTC. Translation gives CAIRLDGRVAHNEQFF.

This chain joins TRBV6-6 and TRBJ1-4; no firm D call. This CDR3 has 13 amino acids. Trimming took off 6 bases at V and 8 bases at J, with 13 bases between the two ends. In germline, CDR1 is MNHNY, CDR2 SVGAGI (reference sequence). CDR3: CASSYRPGEKLFF. For the CDR3, the DNA is TGTGCCAGCAGCTATCGACCCGGGGAAAAACTGTTTTTT.

Comments on this clone: The same CDR3 can be traced to other DNA sequences in this sample. The chain carries TRBV6-4 and TRBJ2-3; TRBD2 agrees at 8 bases. V lost 0 bases, J lost 1 base, and 0 bases stayed unmatched. Germline lookup yields CDR1 MRHNA and CDR2 SNTAGT. This CDR3 has 15 amino acids. The CDR3 bases are TGTGCCAGCAGTGACTCCGGGGGGGGCACAGATACGCAGTATTTT. Translation: CASSDSGGGTDTQYF.

The chain couples TRBV9 to TRBJ1-6, with unresolved D. Germline V gene data show CDR1 as SGDLS and CDR2 as YYNGEE. V was cut by 0 bases and J by 0 bases, with 10 bases left in between. The CDR3 runs to 17 residues. The DNA of the CDR3 is TGTGCCAGCAGCGTAGAGCCAGGAATCTCCTATAATTCACCCCTCCACTTT. As protein: CASSVEPGISYNSPLHF.

The chain uses TRBV29-1 and TRBJ1-1, with 10 bases aligning to TRBD1. J lost 6 bases, V lost 6 bases, and 13 bases had no gene match. The CDR3 is made up of 15 amino acids. Germline lookup yields CDR1 SQVTM and CDR2 ANQGSEA. The CDR3 loop reads CSVTKAGQGRSEAFF. The CDR3 region has the DNA TGCAGCGTCACAAAAGCGGGACAGGGGAGATCTGAAGCTTTCTTT.